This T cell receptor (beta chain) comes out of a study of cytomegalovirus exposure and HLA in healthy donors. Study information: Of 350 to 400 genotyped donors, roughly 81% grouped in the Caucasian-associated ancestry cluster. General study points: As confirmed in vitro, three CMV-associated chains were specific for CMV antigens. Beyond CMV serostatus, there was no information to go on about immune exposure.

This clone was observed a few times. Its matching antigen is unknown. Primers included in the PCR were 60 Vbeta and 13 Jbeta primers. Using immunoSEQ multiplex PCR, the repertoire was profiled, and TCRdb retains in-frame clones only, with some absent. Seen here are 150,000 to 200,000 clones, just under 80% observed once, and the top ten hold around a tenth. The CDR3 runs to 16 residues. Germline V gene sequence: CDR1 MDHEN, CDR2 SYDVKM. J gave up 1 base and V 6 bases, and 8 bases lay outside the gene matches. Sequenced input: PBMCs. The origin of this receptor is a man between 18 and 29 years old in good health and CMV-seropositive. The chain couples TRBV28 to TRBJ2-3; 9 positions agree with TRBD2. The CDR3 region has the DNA TGTGCCAGCAGACGTGGTGGCGGGAGGGGCACAGATACGCAGTATTTT. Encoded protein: CASRRGGGRGTDTQYF. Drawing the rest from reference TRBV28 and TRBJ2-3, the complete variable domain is DVKVTQSSRYLVKRTGEKVFLECVQDMDHENMFWYRQDPGLGLRLIYFSYDVKMKEKGDIPEGYSVSREKKERFSLILESASTNQTSMYLCASRRGGGRGTDTQYFGPGTRLTVL.